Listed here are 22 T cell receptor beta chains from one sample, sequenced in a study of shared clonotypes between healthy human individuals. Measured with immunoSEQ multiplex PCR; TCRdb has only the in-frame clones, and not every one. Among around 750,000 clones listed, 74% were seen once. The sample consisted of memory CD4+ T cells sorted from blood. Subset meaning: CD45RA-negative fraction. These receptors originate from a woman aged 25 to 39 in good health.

The CDR3 bases are TGTGCCAGCAGTCCCTGGACAGGTGAAGGGTCCTCTGGAAACACCATATATTTT. Translating it yields CASSPWTGEGSSGNTIYF. The chain employs TRBV27 and TRBJ1-3; TRBD1 agrees at 7 bases. The CDR3 is 18 residues long. Germline loops: CDR1 MNHEY, CDR2 SMNVEV (reference sequence). V gave up 5 bases and J gave up 0 bases; unmatched junction bases: 13.

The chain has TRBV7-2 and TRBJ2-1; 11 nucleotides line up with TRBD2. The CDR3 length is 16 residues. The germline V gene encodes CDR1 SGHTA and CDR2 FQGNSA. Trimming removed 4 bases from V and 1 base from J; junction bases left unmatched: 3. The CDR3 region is CASSSTSGGSYNEQFF. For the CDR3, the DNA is TGTGCCAGCAGCTCCACTAGCGGGGGTTCCTACAATGAGCAGTTCTTC.

The CDR3: CASSATSGGDTQYF. The CDR3 region has the DNA TGTGCCAGCAGTGCGACTAGCGGGGGTGATACGCAGTATTTT. The chain combines TRBV6-1 with TRBJ2-3; the match to TRBD2 covers 12 bases. Germline trimming cut 4 bases from V and 6 bases from J; bases unmatched to any gene: 2. CDR1 is MNHNS and CDR2 is SASEGT in the germline V gene. CDR3 size: 14 residues.

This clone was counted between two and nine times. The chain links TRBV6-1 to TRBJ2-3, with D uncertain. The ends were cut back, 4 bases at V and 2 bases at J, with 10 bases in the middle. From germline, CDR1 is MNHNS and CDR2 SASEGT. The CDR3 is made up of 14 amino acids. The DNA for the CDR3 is TGTGCCAGCAGTGGGGCCAGGTTCACAGATACGCAGTATTTT. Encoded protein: CASSGARFTDTQYF.

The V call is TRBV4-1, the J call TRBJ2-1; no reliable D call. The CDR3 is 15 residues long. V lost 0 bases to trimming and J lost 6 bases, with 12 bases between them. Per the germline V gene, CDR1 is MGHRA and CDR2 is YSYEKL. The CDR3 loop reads CASSQEGSPLNEQFF. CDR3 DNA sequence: TGCGCCAGCAGCCAAGAGGGGTCTCCCCTCAATGAGCAGTTCTTC.

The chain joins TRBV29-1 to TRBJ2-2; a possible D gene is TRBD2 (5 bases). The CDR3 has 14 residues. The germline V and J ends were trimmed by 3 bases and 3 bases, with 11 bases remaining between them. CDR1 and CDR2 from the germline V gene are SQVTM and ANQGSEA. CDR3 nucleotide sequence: TGCAGCGTTGATACGGGGAGCGACACCGGGGAGCTGTTTTTT. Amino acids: CSVDTGSDTGELFF.

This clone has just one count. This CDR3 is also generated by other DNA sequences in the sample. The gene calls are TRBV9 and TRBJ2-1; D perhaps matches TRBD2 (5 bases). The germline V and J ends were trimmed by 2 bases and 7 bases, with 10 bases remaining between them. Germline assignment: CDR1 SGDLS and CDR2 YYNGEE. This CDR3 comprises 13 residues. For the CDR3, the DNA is TGTGCCAGCAGCGTCGGGGTAGAGAATGAGCAGTTCTTC. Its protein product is CASSVGVENEQFF.

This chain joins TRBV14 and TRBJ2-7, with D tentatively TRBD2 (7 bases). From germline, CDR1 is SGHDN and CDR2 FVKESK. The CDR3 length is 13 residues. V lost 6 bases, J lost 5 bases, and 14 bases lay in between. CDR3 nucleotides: TGTGCCAGCAGTAGGGGGGAGGGCGACGAGCAGTACTTC. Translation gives CASSRGEGDEQYF.

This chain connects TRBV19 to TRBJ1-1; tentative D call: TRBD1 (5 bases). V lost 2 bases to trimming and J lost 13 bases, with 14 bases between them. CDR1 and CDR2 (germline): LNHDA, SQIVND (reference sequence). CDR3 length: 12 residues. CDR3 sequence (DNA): TGTGCCAGTAGTATAAAAGGGGCGTTAGTTTTCTTT. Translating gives CASSIKGALVFF.

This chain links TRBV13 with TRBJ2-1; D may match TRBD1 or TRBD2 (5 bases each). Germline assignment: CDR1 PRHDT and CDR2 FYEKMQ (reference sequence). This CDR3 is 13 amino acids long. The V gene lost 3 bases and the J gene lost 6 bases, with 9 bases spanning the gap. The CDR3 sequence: CASSLQGPNEQFF. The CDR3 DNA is TGTGCCAGCAGCTTGCAGGGACCCAATGAGCAGTTCTTC.

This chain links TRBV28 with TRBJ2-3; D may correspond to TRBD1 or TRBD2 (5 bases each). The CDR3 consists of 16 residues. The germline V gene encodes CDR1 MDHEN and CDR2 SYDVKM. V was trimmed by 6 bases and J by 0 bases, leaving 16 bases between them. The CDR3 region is CASRWGRPTSTDTQYF. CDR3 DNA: TGTGCCAGCAGGTGGGGACGACCGACTAGCACAGATACGCAGTATTTT.

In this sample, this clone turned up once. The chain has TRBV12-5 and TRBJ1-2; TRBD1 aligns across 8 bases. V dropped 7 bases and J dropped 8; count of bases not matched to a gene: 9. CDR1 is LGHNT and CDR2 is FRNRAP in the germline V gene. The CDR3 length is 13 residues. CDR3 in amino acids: CASARQGPEGYTF. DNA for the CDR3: TGTGCTAGTGCTCGACAGGGGCCAGAGGGCTACACCTTC.

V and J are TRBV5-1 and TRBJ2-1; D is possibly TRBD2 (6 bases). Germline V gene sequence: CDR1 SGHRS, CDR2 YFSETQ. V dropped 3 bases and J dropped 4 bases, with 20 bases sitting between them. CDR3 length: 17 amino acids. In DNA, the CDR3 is TGCGCCAGCAGCTCGGCCGGGGGAAGCTTAAGTTACAATGAGCAGTTCTTC. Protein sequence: CASSSAGGSLSYNEQFF.

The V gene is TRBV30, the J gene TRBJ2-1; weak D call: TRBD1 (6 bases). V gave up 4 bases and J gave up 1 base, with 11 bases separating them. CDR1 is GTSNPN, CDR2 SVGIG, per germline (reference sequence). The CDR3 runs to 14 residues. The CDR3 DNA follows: TGTGCCTGGACTGCCGGGACATCCTACAATGAGCAGTTCTTC. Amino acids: CAWTAGTSYNEQFF. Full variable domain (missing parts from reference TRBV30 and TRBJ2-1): SQTIHQWPATLVQPVGSPLSLECTVEGTSNPNLYWYRQAAGRGLQLLFYSVGIGQISSEVPQNLSASRPQDRQFILSSKKLLLSDSGFYLCAWTAGTSYNEQFFGPGTRLTVL.

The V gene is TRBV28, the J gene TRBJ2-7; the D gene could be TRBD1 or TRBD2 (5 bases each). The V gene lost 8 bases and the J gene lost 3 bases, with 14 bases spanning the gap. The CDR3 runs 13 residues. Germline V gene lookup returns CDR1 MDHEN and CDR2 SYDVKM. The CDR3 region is CASEYRDGYEQYF. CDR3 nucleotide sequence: TGTGCCAGCGAATATAGGGACGGCTACGAGCAGTACTTC.

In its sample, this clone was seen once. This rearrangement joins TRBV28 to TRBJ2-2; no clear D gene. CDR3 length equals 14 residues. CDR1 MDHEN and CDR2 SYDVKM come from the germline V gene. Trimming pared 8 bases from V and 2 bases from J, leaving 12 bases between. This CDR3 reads CASLDGYNTGELFF. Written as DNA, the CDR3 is TGTGCCAGCCTGGACGGATATAACACCGGGGAGCTGTTTTTT.

The CDR3 bases are TGCGCCAGCAGCCCCACACTTACAGATACGCAGTATTTT. Translating it yields CASSPTLTDTQYF. The chain couples TRBV5-1 to TRBJ2-3; no definite D call. Looked up from germline, CDR1 is SGHRS and CDR2 is YFSETQ. The CDR3 is made up of 13 amino acids. V gave up 4 bases and J gave up 3 bases, with 9 bases separating them.

The CDR3 DNA reads TGTGCCATCAGTGCCCCCATCTCTGGAAACACCATATATTTT. Protein product: CAISAPISGNTIYF. This chain joins TRBV10-3 and TRBJ1-3; D remains unclear. The ends were cut back, 4 bases at V and 0 bases at J, with 7 bases in the middle. This CDR3 has 14 amino acids. Per the germline V gene, CDR1 is ENHRY and CDR2 is SYGVKD.

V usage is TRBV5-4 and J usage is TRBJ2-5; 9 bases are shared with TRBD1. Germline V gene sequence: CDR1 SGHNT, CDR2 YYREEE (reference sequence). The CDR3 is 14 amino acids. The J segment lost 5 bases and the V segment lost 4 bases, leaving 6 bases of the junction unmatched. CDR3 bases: TGTGCCAGCAGCCAACAGGGGGCGAGGGAGACCCAGTACTTC. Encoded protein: CASSQQGARETQYF. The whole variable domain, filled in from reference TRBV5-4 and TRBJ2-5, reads ETGVTQSPTHLIKTRGQQVTLRCSSQSGHNTVSWYQQALGQGPQFIFQYYREEENGRGNFPPRFSGLQFPNYSSELNVNALELDDSALYLCASSQQGARETQYFGPGTRLLVL.

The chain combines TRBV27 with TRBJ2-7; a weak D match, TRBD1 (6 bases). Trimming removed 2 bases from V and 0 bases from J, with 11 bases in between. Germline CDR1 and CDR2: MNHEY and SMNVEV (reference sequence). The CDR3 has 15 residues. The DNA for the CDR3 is TGTGCCAGCAGTTTAGACAGGCACAGCTCCTACGAGCAGTACTTC. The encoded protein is CASSLDRHSSYEQYF.

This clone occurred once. CDR3 DNA: TGTGCCAGCAGCCCAGCGGGGTATGGGTCCTACGAGCAGTACTTC. Protein sequence: CASSPAGYGSYEQYF. The J gene is TRBJ2-7, the V gene TRBV5-5; 7 nucleotides line up with TRBD2. The CDR3 consists of 15 residues. V was pared by 4 bases and J by 1 base, with 8 bases of the junction left unmatched. Germline assignment: CDR1 SGHKS and CDR2 YYEKEE (reference sequence).

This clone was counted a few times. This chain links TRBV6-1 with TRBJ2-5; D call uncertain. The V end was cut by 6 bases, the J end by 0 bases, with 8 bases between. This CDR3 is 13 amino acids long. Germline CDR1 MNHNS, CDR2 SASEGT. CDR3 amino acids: CASREMYQETQYF. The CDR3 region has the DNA TGTGCCAGCAGGGAAATGTACCAAGAGACCCAGTACTTC.